This paragraph reports one TCR beta chain. At least ten counts were recorded for this clonotype. Its target antigen remains unknown. No much larger clone exists at a distance of one base, and base qualities are not known. From the cysteine through the phenylalanine, the CDR3 covers 13 amino acids. Just the 39-base CDR3 DNA is kept, in frame starting at base 1. V is reduced by 5 bases and J by 5 bases, leaving a spacing of 13 bases between them. The germline V gene encodes CDR1 SGHAT and CDR2 FQNNGV. This specimen belongs to a study of Graves' ophthalmopathy and Graves' hyperthyroidism (dated by TCRdb to the late 2010s). Regarding the complete study: A patient counted as having stable hyperthyroidism if there was no progression to ophthalmopathy within 18 months of follow-up. To explore V-J signatures that separate ophthalmopathy from hyperthyroidism, a discovery set of fewer than 110 patients was enrolled, consisting of 43 with ophthalmopathy and around 60 with stable hyperthyroidism. T-cell repertoires of thyroid tissue and blood were compared in several hyperthyroidism patients. The independent validation cohort included some 19 hyperthyroidism patients plus 17 patients who later progressed from hyperthyroidism to ophthalmopathy. The study used TCR beta repertoire signatures to distinguish Graves' ophthalmopathy from Graves' hyperthyroidism and to predict progression to ophthalmopathy. Once sampling was done, hyperthyroidism patients were given methimazole at a starting dose of 30 mg daily, while ophthalmopathy patients were given high-dose intravenous methylprednisolone. In total, 135 blood samples were TCR-sequenced: 40 to 45 ophthalmopathy, some 75 hyperthyroidism and about 17 hyperthyroidism-to-ophthalmopathy patients.

The paper as a whole reports these results and caveats: In validation, the model predicted ophthalmopathy progression with over 60% sensitivity and 72% to 80% specificity; roughly 11 predicted patients were CT-confirmed with GO in a median of approximately six months. The 13-signature model separated ophthalmopathy from stable hyperthyroidism with 85% to 90% sensitivity and around 81% specificity in cross-validation, and 80%/75% in the test set. No statistical method was used to predetermine the sample size, and group allocation was not hidden from the investigators. Most expanded thyroid clonotypes with frequency above 0.001 were also detected in blood, suggesting blood repertoires may reflect the thyroid immune response.

TCR beta CDR3 regions were amplified from RNA transcripts for repertoire sequencing. The first round of RT-PCR was done with HTBI primers and the Qiagen OneStep RT-PCR kit, and was followed by a second round of multiplex PCR, then size selection and purification. Sequencing of the libraries was carried out on an Illumina HiSeq2000 in paired-end mode with 100 bp reads. From the authors' description of their analysis: SOAPnuke was used for read processing, and reads with adapters, uncalled bases, a mean Phred below 15, or no exact constant-primer or identifier match were discarded. COPE v1.2.5 was used to merge the high-quality paired reads. Each unique nucleotide sequence was treated as a clonotype, and MiTCR v1.1 was used to align the clonotypes to the IMGT TRB V, D and J references. The analysis was limited to V-J combinations with a frequency above 0.0001, which together covered approximately 99% of repertoires. For each V-J combination, a TCR clonal expansion and chaos score was defined as the ratio of F50 clonal expansion to chaos observed in the TCRdist matrix. Features were reduced by Welch's t-statistics and random forest to around 13 V-J combinations, which fed a naive Bayes classifier. The Morisita-Horn index was used to measure how similar the thyroid and blood repertoires were. TCRdb reworked the public reads: Q25 trimming with fastp, MiXCR clone assembly, productive beta chains retained. Each record represents a unique CDR3 protein, reported with the most common genes and DNA among its rows. TCRdb's processing, not the authors', yielded these V and J calls. The sample table records 1 million to 1.3 million distinct CDR3 sequences; around a third of these occur just once. The ten largest clones represent around 10% of the sample.

Hyperthyroidism patients were newly diagnosed, were aged 18 to 65 years, and had a disease duration under 2 months. Patients were excluded if they had other autoimmune diseases, uncontrolled infections, pregnancy or lactation. Clinical symptoms, serum thyroxine, TRAb, thyroid ultrasound and orbital computed tomography formed the basis of the diagnosis. Total RNA was extracted using Trizol reagent, and RNA quality was checked on an Agilent 2100 Bioanalyzer. The sequence links TRBV11-2 to TRBJ2-7; no confident D gene assignment can be made. The TCR comes from an adult man with Graves' hyperthyroidism. The sequencing sample was made of peripheral blood or thyroid tissue (not recorded which). The nucleotide sequence reads TGTGCCAGCAGCCCCGACCGTAGAGACGAGCAGTACTTC. Its protein is CASSPDRRDEQYF. Beyond the CDR3, the reference TRBV11-2 and TRBJ2-7 genes provide the residues; the full variable domain reads: EAGVAQSPRYKIIEKRQSVAFWCNPISGHATLYWYQQILGQGPKLLIQFQNNGVVDDSQLPKDRFSAERLKGVDSTLKIQPAKLEDSAVYLCASSPDRRDEQYFGPGTRLTVT.